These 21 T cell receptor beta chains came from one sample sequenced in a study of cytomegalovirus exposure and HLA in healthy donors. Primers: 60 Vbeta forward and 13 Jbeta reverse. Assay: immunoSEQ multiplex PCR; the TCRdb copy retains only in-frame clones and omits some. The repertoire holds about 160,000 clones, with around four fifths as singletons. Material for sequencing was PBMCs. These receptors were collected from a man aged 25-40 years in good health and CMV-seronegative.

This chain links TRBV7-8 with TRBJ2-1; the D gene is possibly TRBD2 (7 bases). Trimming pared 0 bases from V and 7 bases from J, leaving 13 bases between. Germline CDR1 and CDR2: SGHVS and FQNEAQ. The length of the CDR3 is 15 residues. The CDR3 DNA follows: TGTGCCAGCAGCTTAGCTGGGGGGCGGGGGAATGAGCAGTTCTTC. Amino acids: CASSLAGGRGNEQFF.

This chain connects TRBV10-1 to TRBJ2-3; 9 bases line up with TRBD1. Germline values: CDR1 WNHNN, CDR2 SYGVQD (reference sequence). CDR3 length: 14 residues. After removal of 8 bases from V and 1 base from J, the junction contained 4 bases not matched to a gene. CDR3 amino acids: CASGRDRGTDTQYF. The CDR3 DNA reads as TGCGCCAGCGGCCGGGACAGGGGCACAGATACGCAGTATTTT.

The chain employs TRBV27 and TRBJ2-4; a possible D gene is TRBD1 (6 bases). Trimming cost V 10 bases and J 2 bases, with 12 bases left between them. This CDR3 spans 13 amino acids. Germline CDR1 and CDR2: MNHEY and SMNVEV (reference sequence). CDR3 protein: CANQQGPKNIQYF. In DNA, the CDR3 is TGTGCCAATCAACAGGGTCCCAAAAACATTCAGTACTTC.

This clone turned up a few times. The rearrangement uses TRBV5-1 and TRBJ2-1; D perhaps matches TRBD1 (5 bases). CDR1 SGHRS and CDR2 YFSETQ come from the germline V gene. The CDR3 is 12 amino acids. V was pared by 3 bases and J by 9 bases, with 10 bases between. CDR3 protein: CASSSGLGEQFF. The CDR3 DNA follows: TGCGCCAGCAGCTCAGGGTTGGGTGAGCAGTTCTTC.

CDR3 in amino acids: CASSPPNRGLTKNIQYF. As DNA, the CDR3 is TGTGCCAGCTCACCCCCCAACAGGGGGCTCACCAAAAACATTCAGTACTTC. The chain recombines TRBV18 with TRBJ2-4; 9 positions agree with TRBD1. CDR1 and CDR2 (germline): KGHSH, LQKENI. This CDR3 spans 17 amino acids. V shed 3 bases and J 2 bases; nucleotides not matched to a gene: 8.

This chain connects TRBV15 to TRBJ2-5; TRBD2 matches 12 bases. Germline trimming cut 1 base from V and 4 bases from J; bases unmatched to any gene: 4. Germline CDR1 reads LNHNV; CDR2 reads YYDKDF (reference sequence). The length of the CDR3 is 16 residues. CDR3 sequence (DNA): TGTGCCACCAGCAGAGCCCCGACTAGCGGGGGAGAGACCCAGTACTTC. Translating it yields CATSRAPTSGGETQYF.

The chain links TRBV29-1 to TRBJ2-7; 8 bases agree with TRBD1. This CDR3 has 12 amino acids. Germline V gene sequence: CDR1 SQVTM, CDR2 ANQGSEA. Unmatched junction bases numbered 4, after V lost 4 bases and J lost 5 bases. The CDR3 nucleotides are TGCAGCGTTGGGACAGGGTCCCACGAGCAGTACTTC. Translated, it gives CSVGTGSHEQYF.

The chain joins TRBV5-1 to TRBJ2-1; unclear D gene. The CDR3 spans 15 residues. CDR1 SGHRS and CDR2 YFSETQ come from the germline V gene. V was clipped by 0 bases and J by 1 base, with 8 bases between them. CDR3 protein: CASSLDPASYNEQFF. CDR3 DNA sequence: TGCGCCAGCAGCTTGGACCCAGCGTCCTACAATGAGCAGTTCTTC. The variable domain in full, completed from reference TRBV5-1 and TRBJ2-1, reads KAGVTQTPRYLIKTRGQQVTLSCSPISGHRSVSWYQQTPGQGLQFLFEYFSETQRNKGNFPGRFSGRQFSNSRSEMNVSTLELGDSALYLCASSLDPASYNEQFFGPGTRLTVL.

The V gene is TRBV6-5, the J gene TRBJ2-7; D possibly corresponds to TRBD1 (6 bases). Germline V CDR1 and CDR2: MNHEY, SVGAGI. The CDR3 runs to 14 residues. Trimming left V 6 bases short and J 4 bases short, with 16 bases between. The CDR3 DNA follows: TGTGCCAGCAGCATTACCGGGACATTTTACGAGCAGTACTTC. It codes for CASSITGTFYEQYF.

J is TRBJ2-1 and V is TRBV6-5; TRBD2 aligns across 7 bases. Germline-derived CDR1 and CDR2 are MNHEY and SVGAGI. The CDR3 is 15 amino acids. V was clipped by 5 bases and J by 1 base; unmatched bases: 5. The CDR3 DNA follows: TGTGCCAGCAGTACCAGCGGGGCTTCCTACAATGAGCAGTTCTTC. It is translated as CASSTSGASYNEQFF.

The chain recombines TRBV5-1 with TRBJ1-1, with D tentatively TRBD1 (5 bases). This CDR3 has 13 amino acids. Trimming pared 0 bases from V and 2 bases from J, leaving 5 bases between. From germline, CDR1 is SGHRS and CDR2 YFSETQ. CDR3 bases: TGCGCCAGCAGCTTGGGGACAAACACTGAAGCTTTCTTT. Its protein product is CASSLGTNTEAFF.

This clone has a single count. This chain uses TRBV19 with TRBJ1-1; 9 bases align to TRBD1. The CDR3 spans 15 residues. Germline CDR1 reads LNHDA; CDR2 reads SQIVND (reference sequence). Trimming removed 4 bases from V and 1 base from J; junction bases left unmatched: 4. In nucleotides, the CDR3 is TGTGCCAGTAGTAAACCGGGACAGGGGAACACTGAAGCTTTCTTT. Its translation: CASSKPGQGNTEAFF.

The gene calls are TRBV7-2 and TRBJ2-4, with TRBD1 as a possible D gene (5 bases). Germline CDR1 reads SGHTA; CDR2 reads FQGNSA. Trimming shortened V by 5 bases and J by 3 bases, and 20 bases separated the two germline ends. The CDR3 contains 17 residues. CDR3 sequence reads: CASSRYRSSMDKNIQYF. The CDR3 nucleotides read TGTGCCAGCAGCCGATACAGGTCAAGTATGGACAAAAACATTCAGTACTTC.

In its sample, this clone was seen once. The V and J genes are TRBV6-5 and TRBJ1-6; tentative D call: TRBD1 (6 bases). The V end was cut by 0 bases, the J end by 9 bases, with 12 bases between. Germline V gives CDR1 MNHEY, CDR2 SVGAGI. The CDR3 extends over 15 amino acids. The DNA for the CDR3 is TGTGCCAGCAGTTACTCAAAATCACAGGGTTCACCCCTCCACTTT. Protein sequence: CASSYSKSQGSPLHF.

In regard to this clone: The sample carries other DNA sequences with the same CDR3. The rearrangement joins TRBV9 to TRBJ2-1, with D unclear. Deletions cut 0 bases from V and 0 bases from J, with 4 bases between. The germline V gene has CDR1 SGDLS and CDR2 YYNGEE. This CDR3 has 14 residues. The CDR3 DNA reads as TGTGCCAGCAGCGTAGGTAGCTCCTACAATGAGCAGTTCTTC. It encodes CASSVGSSYNEQFF.

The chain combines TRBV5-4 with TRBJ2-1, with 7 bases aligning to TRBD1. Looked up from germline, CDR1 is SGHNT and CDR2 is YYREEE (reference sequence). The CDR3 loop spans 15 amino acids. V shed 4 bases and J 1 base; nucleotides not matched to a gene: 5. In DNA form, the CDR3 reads TGTGCCAGCAGCCCAGGGGGTTTGTCCTACAATGAGCAGTTCTTC. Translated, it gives CASSPGGLSYNEQFF.

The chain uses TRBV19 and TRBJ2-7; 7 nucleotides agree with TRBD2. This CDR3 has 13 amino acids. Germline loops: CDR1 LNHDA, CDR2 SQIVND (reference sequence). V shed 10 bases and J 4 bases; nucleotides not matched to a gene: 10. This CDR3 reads CATSLGGIYEQYF. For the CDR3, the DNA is TGTGCCACCTCCCTGGGGGGGATTTACGAGCAGTACTTC.

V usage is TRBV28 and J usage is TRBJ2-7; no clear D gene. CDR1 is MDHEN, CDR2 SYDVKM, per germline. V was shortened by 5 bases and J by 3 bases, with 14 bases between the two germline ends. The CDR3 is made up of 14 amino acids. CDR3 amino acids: CASSTPSPGYEQYF. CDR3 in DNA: TGTGCCAGCAGTACACCCTCCCCAGGCTACGAGCAGTACTTC.

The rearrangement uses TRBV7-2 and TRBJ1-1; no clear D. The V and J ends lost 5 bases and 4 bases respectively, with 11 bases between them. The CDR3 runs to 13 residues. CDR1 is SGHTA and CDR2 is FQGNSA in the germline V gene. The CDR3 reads CASSLETFTEAFF. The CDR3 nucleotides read TGTGCCAGCAGCCTCGAGACTTTCACTGAAGCTTTCTTT.

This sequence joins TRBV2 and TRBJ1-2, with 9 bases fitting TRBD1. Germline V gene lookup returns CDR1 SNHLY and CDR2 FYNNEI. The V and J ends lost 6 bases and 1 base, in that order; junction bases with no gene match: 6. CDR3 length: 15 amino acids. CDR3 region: CASRDGQGRNYGYTF. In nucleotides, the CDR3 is TGTGCCAGCAGGGATGGACAGGGGCGTAACTATGGCTACACCTTC.

This chain's CDR3 is CASSQVPGGTEAFF. CDR3 in DNA: TGCGCCAGCAGCCAAGTCCCAGGGGGCACTGAAGCTTTCTTT. The chain uses TRBV4-3 and TRBJ1-1; TRBD1 matches at 7 bases. The ends lost 1 base at V and 4 bases at J; junction bases unmatched: 3. CDR3 size: 14 residues. Germline CDR1 and CDR2: LGHNA and YSLEER.